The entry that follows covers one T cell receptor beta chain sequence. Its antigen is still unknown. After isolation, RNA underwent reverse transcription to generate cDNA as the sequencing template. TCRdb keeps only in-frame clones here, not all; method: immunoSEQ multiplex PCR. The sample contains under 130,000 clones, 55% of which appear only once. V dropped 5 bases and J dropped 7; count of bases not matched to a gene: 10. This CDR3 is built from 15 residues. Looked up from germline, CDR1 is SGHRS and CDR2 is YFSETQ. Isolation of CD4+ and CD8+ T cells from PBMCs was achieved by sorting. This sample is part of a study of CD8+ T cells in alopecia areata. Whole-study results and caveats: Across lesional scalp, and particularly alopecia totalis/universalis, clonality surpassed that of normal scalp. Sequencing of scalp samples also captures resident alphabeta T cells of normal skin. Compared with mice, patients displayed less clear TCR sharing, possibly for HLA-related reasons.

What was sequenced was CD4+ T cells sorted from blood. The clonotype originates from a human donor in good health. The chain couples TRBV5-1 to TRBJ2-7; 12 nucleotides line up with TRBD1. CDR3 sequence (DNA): TGCGCCAGCAGGGTCCCGGGACAGGGGGCGAGGGAGCAGTACTTC. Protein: CASRVPGQGAREQYF.